These 13 T cell receptor beta chains were all obtained from the same sample, sequenced in a study of T cell repertoires in cytomegalovirus infection. These receptors are not linked to any known antigen. MiXCR, run by TCRdb on the reads, gives a single entry per CDR3 protein. Altogether about 920,000 distinct CDR3 sequences are present, around 32% being singletons, with the ten largest covering over 12%. Material: cultured CD8+ T cells from PBMCs, obtained from culture after CMV antigen stimulation. These receptors all stem from a human donor in good health (CMV status not recorded). Some clones in this sample may be carry-over from other donors' samples.

A remark on this clonotype: Mismatch with germline at one junction end may stem from a read error. The chain recombines TRBV10-3 with TRBJ2-5; possible D gene TRBD2, 6 bases. CDR3 size: 14 residues. The germline CDR1 and CDR2 sequences are ENHRY and SYGVKD. The CDR3 sequence: CTISVGTGVETQYF. The CDR3 DNA sequence: TGTACCATCAGTGTGGGGACTGGAGTGGAGACCCAGTACTTC.

The chain combines TRBV7-9 with TRBJ1-1; possible D gene TRBD1, 6 bases. V was pared by 5 bases and J by 6 bases, with 19 bases between. Germline-derived CDR1 and CDR2 are SEHNR and FQNEAQ (reference sequence). This CDR3 has 15 amino acids. In nucleotides, the CDR3 is TGTGCCAGCAGCGGAGAGACAGGTCCCCGAGCTGAAGCTTTCTTT. Translated, it gives CASSGETGPRAEAFF.

This clonotype was observed a handful of times. The chain employs TRBV11-2 and TRBJ1-1, with TRBD1 as a possible D gene (5 bases). The CDR3 is 12 residues long. CDR1 and CDR2 (germline): SGHAT, FQNNGV. V gave up 5 bases and J gave up 8 bases, with 12 bases separating them. The CDR3 DNA reads TGTGCCAGCAGCGTAGCCGGGACCGAAGCTTTCTTT. This encodes CASSVAGTEAFF.

This clonotype was seen a handful of times. This sequence joins TRBV28 and TRBJ2-5, with D uncertain. Trimming removed 3 bases at V and 3 bases at J, with 11 bases between. The CDR3 contains 14 residues. In germline, CDR1 is MDHEN, CDR2 SYDVKM. The CDR3 DNA sequence: TGTGCCAGCAGTTTGAGGAAAAACGAAGAGACCCAGTACTTC. Translating it yields CASSLRKNEETQYF. The variable domain in full, with the rest retrieved from reference TRBV28 and TRBJ2-5, is DVKVTQSSRYLVKRTGEKVFLECVQDMDHENMFWYRQDPGLGLRLIYFSYDVKMKEKGDIPEGYSVSREKKERFSLILESASTNQTSMYLCASSLRKNEETQYFGPGTRLLVL.

The sample holds many counts of this clonotype. J is TRBJ2-7 and V is TRBV7-9, with D possibly TRBD1 on 6 matching bases. The CDR3 loop spans 15 amino acids. Germline-derived CDR1 and CDR2 are SEHNR and FQNEAQ (reference sequence). V was cut by 2 bases and J by 4 bases, with 15 bases left in between. The CDR3, as DNA: TGTGCCAGCAGCTTATCCGATCGGACAGTGTACGAGCAGTACGTC. It specifies CASSLSDRTVYEQYV.

The V and J genes are TRBV28 and TRBJ1-2; no clear D. Trimming left V 5 bases short and J 5 bases short, with 18 bases between. CDR3 size: 15 residues. CDR1 MDHEN and CDR2 SYDVKM come from the germline V gene. The chain's CDR3 is CASSTQGPRRYGYTF. Written as DNA, the CDR3 is TGTGCCAGCAGTACCCAAGGGCCAAGGAGGTATGGCTACACCTTC.

The CDR3 is CASNLGQVNQGYTF. The DNA for the CDR3 is TGTGCCAGCAACCTGGGACAGGTCAACCAGGGCTACACCTTC. The rearrangement links TRBV7-1 to TRBJ1-2, with 8 bases fitting TRBD1. TRBV7-1 is noted as an ORF with a role that remains uncertain. CDR3 length equals 14 residues. The trim removed 7 bases at V and 8 bases at J, leaving 12 bases unmatched.

In regard to this clonotype: At one boundary the junction diverges from the germline segment, which might be a read error. The chain uses TRBV15 and TRBJ1-5; tentative D call: TRBD1 (6 bases). This CDR3 has 14 amino acids. Germline CDR1 is LNHNV and CDR2 is YYDKDF (reference sequence). The CDR3 nucleotides read TGTGCCACCAGCTCGTGGCAGGGGCCTCAGTCCCAGCATTTT. Its translation is CATSSWQGPQSQHF.

On this clonotype: Likely a read error: the CDR3 ends without its conserved phenylalanine or tryptophan. The V and J genes are TRBV7-6 and TRBJ2-1, with D unclear. Per the germline V gene, CDR1 is SGHVS and CDR2 is FNYEAQ. V lost 4 bases, J lost 5 bases, and 3 bases lay in between. The CDR3 spans 11 residues. DNA for the CDR3: TGTGCCAGCAGCTGGCACAATGAGCAGTTCTAC. It encodes CASSWHNEQFY.

The chain has TRBV29-1 and TRBJ2-7; D remains unclear. This CDR3 contains 15 residues. The V gene's germline CDR1 is SQVTM and CDR2 ANQGSEA. Deletions cut 5 bases from V and 0 bases from J, with 17 bases between. This CDR3 reads CSVQSSVSSSYEQYV. Written as DNA, the CDR3 is TGCAGCGTTCAGAGCTCGGTCTCAAGCTCCTACGAGCAGTACGTC.

This chain uses TRBV19 with TRBJ2-2, with D maybe TRBD1 (5 bases). Germline V gives CDR1 LNHDA, CDR2 SQIVND (reference sequence). This CDR3 comprises 16 residues. V lost 6 bases, J lost 0 bases, and 14 bases lay in between. The CDR3 DNA sequence: TGTGCCAGTAGGACCCCGACAGCCCCGAACACCGGGGAGCTGTTTTTT. It encodes CASRTPTAPNTGELFF.

The chain is built from TRBV4-1 and TRBJ2-1; a weak D match, TRBD1 (6 bases). Deletions cut 0 bases from V and 4 bases from J, with 19 bases between. Germline V CDR1 and CDR2: MGHRA, YSYEKL. The CDR3 is 18 amino acids. The CDR3, as DNA: TGCGCCAGCAGCCAAGATACAATTCGGGACGGGACATACAATGAGCAGTTCTTC. Amino acid sequence: CASSQDTIRDGTYNEQFF.

A note on this clonotype: Relative to the germline gene, one junction end is altered; a read error may explain this. This chain links TRBV15 with TRBJ2-5, with TRBD1 as a possible D gene (6 bases). This CDR3 is 15 amino acids long. Germline V gene data show CDR1 as LNHNV and CDR2 as YYDKDF (reference sequence). The CDR3 loop is CVTSSSRGRQETQYF. The DNA for the CDR3 is TGTGTCACCAGCAGTTCTAGGGGGAGACAAGAGACCCAGTACTTC.